Listed here are 9 T cell receptor beta chains from one sample, sequenced in a study of shared T cell receptors in the human thymus. This table comes from immunoSEQ multiplex PCR, and its TCRdb copy is limited to in-frame clones, with some not included. The profile covers about 730,000 clones, with 80% to 90% appearing a single time and roughly 0.01% taken by the ten largest. In addition, the sample was reused for a study of human thymus T cells.

The sequencing sample was made of thymocytes. Source of these receptors: a girl less than two years old with a congenital heart defect.

The V gene is TRBV7-2, the J gene TRBJ1-1; 7 bases are shared with TRBD1. Trimming cost V 2 bases and J 3 bases; bases outside gene matches: 15. CDR1 and CDR2 (germline): SGHTA, FQGNSA. The CDR3 consists of 18 residues. In DNA form, the CDR3 reads TGTGCCAGCAGCTTATCCGGCAGGGGGGCATGGACGCACACTGAAGCTTTCTTT. This gives the protein CASSLSGRGAWTHTEAFF. The complete variable domain, with remaining parts taken from reference TRBV7-2 and TRBJ1-1, reads GAGVSQSPSNKVTEKGKDVELRCDPISGHTALYWYRQSLGQGLEFLIYFQGNSAPDKSGLPSDRFSAERTGGSVSTLTIQRTQQEDSAVYLCASSLSGRGAWTHTEAFFGQGTRLTVV.

This clone appeared once. The chain carries TRBV6-5 and TRBJ1-1; 7 bases are a match to TRBD1. V lost 10 bases and J lost 8; bases outside the gene matches: 19. Germline values: CDR1 MNHEY, CDR2 SVGAGI. This CDR3 is built from 15 residues. The CDR3 loop reads CAIRRPPYTGVEAFF. The CDR3 coding sequence is TGTGCCATCAGACGCCCCCCCTATACAGGGGTCGAAGCTTTCTTT.

This CDR3 is CASSKDSPLNYGYTF. The CDR3, as DNA: TGTGCCAGCAGTAAAGACAGCCCGCTAAACTATGGCTACACCTTC. V is TRBV6-5 and J is TRBJ1-2; D may be TRBD1 (5 bases). With 5 bases removed from V and 2 bases from J, the gap between germline ends came to 15 bases. From germline, CDR1 is MNHEY and CDR2 SVGAGI. The CDR3 length is 15 residues.

The rearrangement links TRBV6-1 to TRBJ2-3, with 7 bases lining up with TRBD1. This CDR3 has 13 residues. In germline, CDR1 is MNHNS, CDR2 SASEGT. The V segment lost 6 bases and the J segment 0 bases; nucleotides outside the gene matches: 0. Here the CDR3 reads CASRQGSTDTQYF. The CDR3 DNA reads as TGTGCCAGCAGACAGGGGAGCACAGATACGCAGTATTTT.

This clone has only a few counts. This sequence joins TRBV5-1 and TRBJ2-7; perhaps TRBD1 as D (7 bases). The CDR3 has 16 amino acids. V lost 1 base, J lost 2 bases, and 16 bases lay in between. The germline gives CDR1 SGHRS, CDR2 YFSETQ. CDR3 bases: TGCGCCAGCAGCTTGTCAAGGGGGGACAGTACCTACGAGCAGTACTTC. Its translation: CASSLSRGDSTYEQYF.

This chain uses TRBV7-6 with TRBJ1-1; no clear D. The V end lost 4 bases, the J end lost 2 bases, and 14 bases lay between the germline ends. There are 15 residues in the CDR3. CDR1 and CDR2 (germline): SGHVS, FNYEAQ. The CDR3 here is CASSSKGGINTEAFF. The DNA for the CDR3 is TGTGCCAGCAGCTCAAAAGGAGGGATCAACACTGAAGCTTTCTTT.

This chain connects TRBV19 to TRBJ1-2; D might be TRBD1 (5 bases). The germline V gene has CDR1 LNHDA and CDR2 SQIVND (reference sequence). The CDR3 is 15 amino acids. With 3 bases removed from V and 0 bases from J, the gap between germline ends came to 11 bases. In nucleotides, the CDR3 is TGTGCCAGTAGTATCGCATCAGGGTCTAACTATGGCTACACCTTC. It translates to CASSIASGSNYGYTF.

The V gene is TRBV27, the J gene TRBJ2-4; D perhaps matches TRBD1 (6 bases). V was pared by 10 bases and J by 1 base, with 35 bases between. The CDR3 loop spans 21 amino acids. CDR1 and CDR2 from the germline V gene are MNHEY and SMNVEV (reference sequence). The CDR3 loop reads CATSKWDKPGEGGWAKNIQYF. In DNA, the CDR3 is TGTGCCACCTCAAAATGGGACAAACCAGGCGAAGGTGGATGGGCCAAAAACATTCAGTACTTC.

V is TRBV7-2 and J is TRBJ1-2; TRBD1 agrees at 9 bases. The V gene end was trimmed by 9 bases and the J gene end by 4 bases; junction bases not matched to a gene: 3. CDR1 is SGHTA, CDR2 FQGNSA, per germline. The CDR3 loop spans 12 amino acids. CDR3 nucleotide sequence: TGTGCCAGTCCACAGGGGGCCTATGGCTACACCTTC. Protein: CASPQGAYGYTF.